This entry features one TCR beta chain sequence. Germline CDR1 ENHRY, CDR2 SYGVKD. After removal of 10 bases from V and 4 bases from J, the junction contained 10 bases not matched to a gene. The CDR3 runs 13 residues. The data stem from a study of beta chain features in type 1 diabetes. The study reverse transcribed the entire isolated RNA, so it sequenced expressed TCRB transcripts. TCRdb keeps only in-frame clones here, not all; method: immunoSEQ multiplex PCR. Of 140,000 to 150,000 clones listed, under 60% are singletons. The sequence derives from a man between 18 and 35 years old in good health. Sequencing input: Tregs from blood. The chain recombines TRBV10-3 with TRBJ2-7; 7 bases match TRBD1. CDR3: CATTRDSLYEQYF. In nucleotides, the CDR3 is TGTGCCACCACCCGGGACAGCCTATACGAGCAGTACTTC.